These T cell receptor beta chains were read from a single sample in a study of radiotherapy plus CTLA-4 blockade in lung cancer. This table comes from immunoSEQ multiplex PCR, and its TCRdb copy is limited to in-frame clones, with some not included. In the table there are roughly 66,000 clones, about four fifths of which are singletons. The source was peripheral blood, collected from a patient treated with radiotherapy plus ipilimumab. Every receptor here comes from a human donor with non-small cell lung cancer who had a partial response to radiotherapy plus ipilimumab. Both conserved end residues are part of each CDR3. The order of the fields is D gene, V gene, clone size, J gene, CDR3 protein, CDR3 DNA. The D gene is left open where the match is weak. Some rows mark clone size as missing; the rest say once, few, many or name a class of expanded clone.

>.|TRBV28|.|TRBJ2-5
CASSSVRETQYF
TGTGCCAGCAGTTCCGTGAGGGAGACCCAGTACTTC
>TRBD1|TRBV5-1|.|TRBJ1-1
CASSGTGGRTEAFF
TGCGCCAGCAGCGGTACAGGGGGCAGGACTGAAGCTTTCTTT
>TRBD2|TRBV19|.|TRBJ2-1
CASSISLAGYTLSYNEQFF
TGTGCCAGTAGTATAAGCCTAGCGGGATACACACTCTCCTACAATGAGCAGTTCTTC
>.|TRBV11-2|.|TRBJ2-3
CASSFYGINTDTQYF
TGTGCCAGCAGCTTTTACGGGATCAACACAGATACGCAGTATTTT
>TRBD1|TRBV7-9|.|TRBJ1-1
CASSLQGASTEAFF
TGTGCCAGCAGCTTACAGGGGGCAAGCACTGAAGCTTTCTTT
>.|TRBV9|.|TRBJ1-1
CASSSRLNTEAFF
TGTGCCAGCAGCTCCCGTTTGAACACTGAAGCTTTCTTT
>TRBD1|TRBV7-9|.|TRBJ2-1
CASSPGTGLYEQFF
TGTGCCAGCAGCCCAGGGACAGGGCTATATGAGCAGTTCTTC
>TRBD2|TRBV4-2|.|TRBJ2-5
CASSQPGLAVLETQYF
TGTGCCAGCAGCCAACCGGGACTAGCGGTTCTAGAGACCCAGTACTTC
>TRBD1|TRBV6-1|.|TRBJ1-5
CASREWTGSNSNQPQHF
TGTGCCAGCAGGGAATGGACAGGTTCTAATAGCAATCAGCCCCAGCATTTT
>TRBD1|TRBV5-4|.|TRBJ2-4
CASSLQGDNIQYF
TGTGCCAGCAGCTTACAGGGGGATAACATTCAGTACTTC
>TRBD2|TRBV5-8|.|TRBJ2-5
CASSPSGMNRETQYF
TGTGCCAGCAGCCCCAGCGGGATGAACCGGGAGACCCAGTACTTC
>.|TRBV28|once|TRBJ2-2
CASSVLEAHTGELFF
TGTGCCAGCAGCGTCCTAGAGGCCCACACCGGGGAGCTGTTTTTT
>.|TRBV7-9|few|TRBJ2-1
CASSLGVNENEQFF
TGTGCCAGCAGCTTAGGAGTCAATGAGAATGAGCAGTTCTTC
>.|TRBV4-1|.|TRBJ2-3
CASSKQGTDTQYF
TGCGCCAGCAGCAAACAGGGCACAGATACGCAGTATTTT
>TRBD2|TRBV29-1|.|TRBJ2-7
CSARTSVYYEQYF
TGCAGCGCTAGGACTAGCGTGTACTACGAGCAGTACTTC
>.|TRBV6-1|.|TRBJ2-1
CASSEFGLRMEEFF
TGTGCCAGCAGTGAATTTGGACTGCGGATGGAGGAGTTCTTC
>.|TRBV7-9|.|TRBJ2-7
CASSSRGRGDGEQYF
TGTGCCAGCAGCTCCCGGGGCAGGGGGGATGGAGAGCAGTACTTC
>TRBD1|TRBV6-1|once|TRBJ1-5
CASSGTGGNQPQHF
TGTGCCAGCAGCGGGACAGGGGGGAATCAGCCCCAGCATTTT